The 18 T cell receptor beta chains reported below all come from one sample, sequenced in a study of tumor and adjacent non-tumor tissue in lung cancer. RNA was extracted from bulk tissue without any cell sorting. Three rounds of nested PCR, following a modified ARM-PCR protocol, produced the TCRbeta library. TCRdb ran MiXCR on the multiplex PCR reads and lists one entry per CDR3 protein. The repertoire has about 200,000 distinct CDR3 sequences, roughly 70% of them found once; the top ten carry approximately 25%. Sequencing input: lung tumor tissue. The receptors were sampled from a man in his 60s with non-small cell lung cancer.

As concerns this clonotype: The junction departs from germline at one end; a sequencing error may be responsible. This chain links TRBV11-2 with TRBJ1-3; tentatively, D is TRBD1 (5 bases). CDR1 is SGHAT and CDR2 is FQNNGV in the germline V gene. The CDR3 contains 16 residues. CDR3 amino acids: CAISEQESSSGNTIFF. CDR3 nucleotide sequence: TGTGCCATCAGCGAACAGGAGTCGAGCTCTGGAAACACCATATTTTTT. Supplemented by reference TRBV11-2 and TRBJ1-3, the full variable domain reads EAGVAQSPRYKIIEKRQSVAFWCNPISGHATLYWYQQILGQGPKLLIQFQNNGVVDDSQLPKDRFSAERLKGVDSTLKIQPAKLEDSAVYLCAISEQESSSGNTIFFGEGSWLTVV.

This clonotype was recorded only once. Just one base apart from a much larger clone, this may be a read error. The CDR3 region is CASSLDVGELFF. CDR3 nucleotide sequence: TGTGCCAGCAGCCTAGACGTCGGGGAGCTGTTTTTT. The chain has TRBV4-2 and TRBJ2-2; D remains ambiguous. Germline V gene lookup returns CDR1 LGHNA and CDR2 YNFKEQ. Trimming cost V 4 bases and J 7 bases, with 7 bases left between them. This CDR3 region has 12 residues.

This clonotype was seen just once. The rearrangement joins TRBV12-3 or TRBV12-4 to TRBJ2-1; D perhaps matches TRBD1 (6 bases). The CDR3 extends over 16 amino acids. V lost 5 bases, J lost 6 bases, and 20 bases lay in between. The DNA of the CDR3 is TGTGCCAGCAGTACCACTGGTACTAGGGGGAGCAATGAGCAGTTCTTC. This translates into CASSTTGTRGSNEQFF.

This clonotype was counted a single time. A much larger clone differs from this one at a single base, so this may be a read error. The CDR3 does not end in the conserved phenylalanine or tryptophan, so this is likely a read error. The chain links TRBV7-3 to TRBJ2-2; D gene unclear. Trimming pared 0 bases from V and 0 bases from J, leaving 5 bases between. Germline-derived CDR1 and CDR2 are SGHTA and FQGTGA. The CDR3 loop spans 15 amino acids. CDR3 in DNA: TGTGCCAGCAGCTTAACCAGCGCGAACACCGGGGAGCTGTTTATT. Translating it yields CASSLTSANTGELFI.

As regards this clonotype: Just one base apart from a much larger clone, this may be a read error. The CDR3 region is CSASKGGNSPLRF. In DNA, the CDR3 is TGCAGTGCTAGTAAGGGGGGTAATTCACCCCTCCGCTTT. The chain joins TRBV20-1 to TRBJ1-6; tentative D call: TRBD1 (6 bases). Germline V CDR1 and CDR2: DFQATT, SNEGSKA (reference sequence). This CDR3 has 13 residues.

About this clonotype itself: Given a much more abundant clone one base away, this may be a read error. The rearrangement uses TRBV6-6 and TRBJ1-2; the match to TRBD1 covers 8 bases. Germline V lookup: CDR1 MNHNY, CDR2 SVGAGI (reference sequence). This CDR3 comprises 13 residues. The V gene end was trimmed by 6 bases and the J gene end by 5 bases; junction bases not matched to a gene: 5. This chain's CDR3 is CASSWDRRYGYTF. The CDR3 nucleotides read TGTGCCAGCAGCTGGGACAGGCGGTATGGCTACACCTTC.

Concerning this clonotype: A single base separates this from a much larger clone, so it may be a read error. V and J are TRBV20-1 and TRBJ2-1; weak D call: TRBD2 (7 bases). Per the germline V gene, CDR1 is DFQATT and CDR2 is SNEGSKA (reference sequence). There are 14 residues in the CDR3. The CDR3 region has the DNA TGCAATGCCCAAGAGTATGGGGGGGCCCTTTTCGGCTTGTTC. Protein: CNAQEYGGALFGLF.

Only a few counts were recorded for this clonotype. The chain is built from TRBV4-2 and TRBJ2-1; no clear D. Trimming cost V 0 bases and J 4 bases, with 13 bases left between them. Per germline, CDR1 LGHNA and CDR2 YNFKEQ. This CDR3 contains 16 residues. Here the CDR3 DNA reads TGTGCCAGCAGCCAAGAGCCCACGGCAGTATACAATGAGCAGTTCTTC. Translated, it gives CASSQEPTAVYNEQFF.

The J gene is TRBJ2-3, the V gene TRBV4-2; 7 bases fit TRBD1. Germline CDR1 and CDR2: LGHNA and YNFKEQ. The V and J ends lost 2 bases and 1 base, in that order; junction bases with no gene match: 15. This CDR3 region has 19 residues. For the CDR3, the DNA is TGTGCCAGCAGCCAATATATAGGACAGGAGATAGGCGGCACAGATACGCAGTATTTT. This codes for CASSQYIGQEIGGTDTQYF.

This clonotype has a single count. The J gene is TRBJ2-7, the V gene TRBV4-1; D tentatively fits TRBD1 or TRBD2 (7 bases each). Trimming removed 9 bases at V and 13 bases at J, with 25 bases between. Germline CDR1 reads MGHRA; CDR2 reads YSYEKL. The CDR3 consists of 13 residues. The CDR3 bases are TGCGCCAGTAGCGAAGACAGGGACTACGATCACTACTTC. It codes for CASSEDRDYDHYF.

With regard to this clonotype: Germline and junction disagree at one end, which may indicate a read error. The chain joins TRBV11-2 to TRBJ2-7, with D maybe TRBD2 (5 bases). This CDR3 comprises 14 residues. The germline CDR1 and CDR2 sequences are SGHAT and FQNNGV. CDR3 coding DNA: TGTGCCAGCAGTTACTATTCCGGGGTCTACGTGCAGTACTTC. It is translated as CASSYYSGVYVQYF.

The chain recombines TRBV4-1 with TRBJ2-5; D possibly matches TRBD1 or TRBD2 (6 bases each). This CDR3 is 16 amino acids long. CDR1 is MGHRA, CDR2 YSYEKL, per germline. Trimming pared 0 bases from V and 5 bases from J, leaving 16 bases between. DNA of the CDR3: TGCGCCAGCAGCCAAGATTTTGCGGGACACCGGGAGACCCAGTACTTC. Protein product: CASSQDFAGHRETQYF.

This clonotype was observed a single time. This chain joins TRBV28 and TRBJ2-5, with TRBD1 identical over 8 bases. Germline CDR1 reads MDHEN; CDR2 reads SYDVKM. CDR3 length equals 15 residues. V lost 7 bases and J lost 4; bases outside the gene matches: 11. For the CDR3, the DNA is TGTGCCAGCATATCCTCGGGGACAGGCGGAGAGACCCAGTACTTC. This gives the protein CASISSGTGGETQYF.

This clonotype came up many times. The rearrangement links TRBV20-1 to TRBJ2-7, with D perhaps TRBD1 (6 bases). Germline lookup yields CDR1 DFQATT and CDR2 SNEGSKA (reference sequence). The CDR3 has 13 residues. Trimming cost V 6 bases and J 4 bases, with 16 bases left between them. The CDR3 nucleotides are TGCAGTGCCTGGGACATTGGGCGGTACGAGCAGTACTTC. Protein sequence: CSAWDIGRYEQYF.

On this clonotype itself: Mismatch with germline at one junction end may stem from a read error. This chain uses TRBV11-2 with TRBJ2-2; a weak D match, TRBD2 (7 bases). Per the germline V gene, CDR1 is SGHAT and CDR2 is FQNNGV. This CDR3 contains 17 residues. The chain's CDR3 is CASSSQGRERDTGELFF. The DNA of the CDR3 is TGTGCCAGCAGCTCACAGGGACGCGAGCGGGACACAGGGGAGCTGTTTTTT. Together with reference TRBV11-2 and TRBJ2-2, the CDR3 gives the full variable domain: EAGVAQSPRYKIIEKRQSVAFWCNPISGHATLYWYQQILGQGPKLLIQFQNNGVVDDSQLPKDRFSAERLKGVDSTLKIQPAKLEDSAVYLCASSSQGRERDTGELFFGEGSRLTVL.

This clonotype was counted once. The chain couples TRBV6-5 to TRBJ1-2; no definite D call. The germline gives CDR1 MNHEY, CDR2 SVGAGI. The CDR3 extends over 14 amino acids. V lost 4 bases to trimming and J lost 8 bases, with 17 bases between them. In DNA, the CDR3 is TGTGCCAGCAGTTTCCTAGACGATCCCAGGGGCTACACCTTC. It codes for CASSFLDDPRGYTF.

This chain links TRBV20-1 with TRBJ2-1, with D tentatively TRBD1 (5 bases). The CDR3 has 17 residues. Germline values: CDR1 DFQATT, CDR2 SNEGSKA (reference sequence). The chain's CDR3 is CSAASTDSRNWYNEQFF. DNA of the CDR3: TGCAGCGCTGCCTCCACCGACAGCAGAAATTGGTACAATGAGCAGTTCTTC.

Comments on this clonotype: One junction end disagrees with the germline gene, perhaps due to a read error. V and J are TRBV6-1 and TRBJ1-1, with unresolved D. Germline-derived CDR1 and CDR2 are MNHNS and SASEGT. The CDR3 covers 14 residues. The CDR3 DNA follows: TGTGTCAGCAGCGAAATCGGAGGAATCGCTGAAGCTTTCTTT. It is translated as CVSSEIGGIAEAFF.